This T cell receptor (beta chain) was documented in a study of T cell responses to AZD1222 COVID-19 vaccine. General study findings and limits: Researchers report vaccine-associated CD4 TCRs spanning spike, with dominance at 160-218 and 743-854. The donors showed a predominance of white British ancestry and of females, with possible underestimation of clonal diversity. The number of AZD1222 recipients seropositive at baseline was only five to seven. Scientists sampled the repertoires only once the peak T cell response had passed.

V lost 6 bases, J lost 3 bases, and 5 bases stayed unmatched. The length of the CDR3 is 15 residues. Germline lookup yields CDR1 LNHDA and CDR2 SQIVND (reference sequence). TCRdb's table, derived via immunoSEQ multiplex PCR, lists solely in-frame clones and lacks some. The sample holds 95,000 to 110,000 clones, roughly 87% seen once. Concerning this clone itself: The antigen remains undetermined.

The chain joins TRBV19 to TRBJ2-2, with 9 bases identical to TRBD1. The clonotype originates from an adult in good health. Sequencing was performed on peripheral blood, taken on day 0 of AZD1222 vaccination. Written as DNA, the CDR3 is TGTGCCAGTAGGGGACAGGGTTCGGACACCGGGGAGCTGTTTTTT. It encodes CASRGQGSDTGELFF. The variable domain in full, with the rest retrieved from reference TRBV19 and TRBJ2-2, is DGGITQSPKYLFRKEGQNVTLSCEQNLNHDAMYWYRQDPGQGLRLIYYSQIVNDFQKGDIAEGYSVSREKKESFPLTVTSAQKNPTAFYLCASRGQGSDTGELFFGEGSRLTVL.